This T cell receptor (beta chain) was captured by sequencing in a study of blood T cell repertoires in COVID-19. Study context: Samples of COVID-19 (acute and convalescent) were obtained from the United States, Italy and Spain. PBMCs, B-cell-depleted T cells, or T cells were the source of the cDNA or gDNA that made up the material.

This clone was found once. Source study methods: How many nucleated cells were present was estimated from reference gene primer amplification. Here immunoSEQ multiplex PCR was the method, and the copy in TCRdb shows in-frame clones only, minus some. For V, J and clone size, that table is used; D and trimming come from the DNA. The sample lists 51,000 or so clones, roughly 90% occurring once. CDR3 length: 13 amino acids. V was trimmed by 2 bases and J by 5 bases, leaving 10 bases between them. In germline, CDR1 is SGHRS, CDR2 YFSETQ. The receptor's source is a man aged 80 or over with acute or convalescent COVID-19. J is TRBJ1-1 and V is TRBV5-1; TRBD1 might be the D (6 bases). Material: peripheral blood. In DNA form, the CDR3 reads TGCGCCAGCAGCTTCAACAGGGATACTGAAGCTTTCTTT. It specifies CASSFNRDTEAFF.